Listed here is a single TCR beta chain. These data belong to a study of tumor-infiltrating lymphocytes in primary liver carcinoma. The blood RNA (from unsorted whole blood) was obtained, and germline DNA was also extracted. A primer matching the constant region was used to make TCR beta cDNA from 450 to 550 ng of total RNA. Construction of TCR beta libraries relied on three successive nested multiplex PCR rounds employing slightly modified ARM-PCR. Running ten to eleven cycles apiece, the first two PCR rounds relied on TRBV1-TRBV30 forward primers together with a C-beta reverse primer. MiXCR, run by TCRdb on the multiplex PCR reads, gives a single entry per CDR3 protein. The repertoire holds 300,000 to 350,000 distinct CDR3 sequences, 45% to 70% seen once, with over 15% in the top ten. Germline CDR1 and CDR2: SGHNT and YYREEE (reference sequence). The CDR3 length is 16 residues. Trimming cost V 5 bases and J 3 bases; bases outside gene matches: 12.

The V gene is TRBV5-4, the J gene TRBJ2-7; TRBD2 matches at 9 bases. Sequencing was done on a sample of peripheral blood. The clonotype originates from a woman aged 25-40 years with primary liver carcinoma and hepatitis B virus infection. CDR3 residues: CASRSSSGSTLYEQYF. In nucleotides, the CDR3 is TGTGCCAGCAGATCTAGTAGCGGGAGCACACTCTACGAGCAGTACTTC. Full variable domain (missing parts from reference TRBV5-4 and TRBJ2-7): ETGVTQSPTHLIKTRGQQVTLRCSSQSGHNTVSWYQQALGQGPQFIFQYYREEENGRGNFPPRFSGLQFPNYSSELNVNALELDDSALYLCASRSSSGSTLYEQYFGPGTRLTVT.